The clone carrying this T cell receptor beta chain was seen once. These data are taken from a study of T cell changes during pregnancy in multiple sclerosis. TCRdb's copy holds only in-frame clones and misses some; the assay was immunoSEQ multiplex PCR. The data contain about 28,000 clones, around 92% of them seen just once; the ten biggest clones take up about 4.9%. The CDR3 sequence is 15 residues long. The V gene end was trimmed by 0 bases and the J gene end by 6 bases; junction bases not matched to a gene: 10. Germline lookup yields CDR1 GTSNPN and CDR2 SVGIG (reference sequence). The sequences come from peripheral blood, collected in the first trimester of pregnancy. The TCR was taken from a female donor in good health, enrolled as a control in a pregnancy study. This rearrangement joins TRBV30 to TRBJ2-7; 8 positions match TRBD2. CDR3 sequence reads: CAWSVRAGDGLEQYF. The CDR3 coding sequence is TGTGCCTGGAGTGTCCGAGCGGGAGATGGCCTCGAGCAGTACTTC.